This T cell receptor (beta chain) was obtained from a study of CD8+ T cells in alopecia areata. Treatment meaning: oral pan-JAK inhibitor, 5-10 mg twice daily. Extracted RNA was reverse transcribed, and the resulting cDNA served as sequencing template. Sequencing used immunoSEQ multiplex PCR; TCRdb keeps in-frame clones, though not all of them. Of about 110,000 clones listed, 65% to 85% were seen once; the top ten hold roughly a quarter. CDR3 length equals 15 residues. V shed 5 bases and J 2 bases; nucleotides not matched to a gene: 7. Germline V CDR1 and CDR2: MRHNA, SNTAGT. Of note for this clone: Its specificity is not known.

General study results and limits: Lesional scalp exceeded normal scalp in clonality, especially in alopecia totalis/universalis. One nonresponder makes the tie between baseline CD8+ expansion and response uncertain. Scalp and blood samples kept many expanded lesional clones throughout tofacitinib. The study also sequences resident alphabeta T cells of normal skin in scalp samples.

The chain links TRBV6-4 to TRBJ2-3; TRBD1 aligns across 7 bases. The source material was CD8+ T cells sorted from blood, sampled at week 24, from a patient treated with tofacitinib. The sequence was collected from a human donor with alopecia areata. The chain's CDR3 is CASSYTGATTDTQYF. The CDR3 nucleotides read TGTGCCAGCAGTTACACAGGGGCCACCACAGATACGCAGTATTTT.